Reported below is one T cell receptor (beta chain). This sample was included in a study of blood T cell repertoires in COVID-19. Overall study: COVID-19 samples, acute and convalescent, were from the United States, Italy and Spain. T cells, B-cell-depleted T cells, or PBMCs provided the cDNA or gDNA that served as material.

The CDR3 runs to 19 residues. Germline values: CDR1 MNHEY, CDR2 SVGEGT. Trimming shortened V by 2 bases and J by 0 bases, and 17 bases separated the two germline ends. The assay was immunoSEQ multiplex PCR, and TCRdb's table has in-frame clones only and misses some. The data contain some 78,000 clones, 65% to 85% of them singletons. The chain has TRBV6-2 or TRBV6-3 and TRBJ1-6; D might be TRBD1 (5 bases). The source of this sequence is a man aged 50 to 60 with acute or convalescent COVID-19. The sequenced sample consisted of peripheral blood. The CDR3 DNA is TGTGCCAGCAGTTACCCGCGTCACGGAGGGACCTCCTATAATTCACCCCTCCACTTT. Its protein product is CASSYPRHGGTSYNSPLHF.